What follows are 16 T cell receptor beta chains derived from one specimen sequenced in a study of blood T cell repertoires in COVID-19. The protocol was immunoSEQ multiplex PCR, while the TCRdb copy is restricted to in-frame clones and leaves out a portion. The sample has 35,000 to 45,000 clones, more than 70% seen once; the top ten hold 3.7%. The specimen was peripheral blood. Receptors originate from a human donor in a cohort sampled during active COVID-19.

This clone was picked up a small number of times. This chain joins TRBV4-3 and TRBJ2-4, with D possibly being TRBD2 (5 bases). CDR3 length equals 16 residues. The germline V and J ends were trimmed by 0 bases and 5 bases, with 14 bases remaining between them. The germline V gene has CDR1 LGHNA and CDR2 YSLEER. CDR3 bases: TGCGCCAGCAGCCAAGATAGTCTTAGAGGGCAAAACATTCAGTACTTC. Protein: CASSQDSLRGQNIQYF.

The CDR3: CASSLAVVSGNQPQHF. Written as DNA, the CDR3 is TGTGCCAGCAGTTTGGCCGTTGTTAGCGGCAATCAGCCCCAGCATTTT. This sequence joins TRBV28 and TRBJ1-5, with D unresolved. Per the germline V gene, CDR1 is MDHEN and CDR2 is SYDVKM. V gave up 3 bases and J gave up 2 bases, with 14 bases separating them. The CDR3 sequence is 16 residues long.

By share, this clone counts as large. The chain combines TRBV19 with TRBJ1-2; D is possibly TRBD1 (5 bases). Germline V gives CDR1 LNHDA, CDR2 SQIVND (reference sequence). V lost 2 bases, J lost 6 bases, and 16 bases lay in between. This CDR3 has 15 residues. The CDR3 spells CASSISQGREDGYTF. CDR3 sequence (DNA): TGTGCCAGTAGTATAAGCCAGGGAAGGGAGGATGGCTACACCTTC.

This clone was counted once. The rearrangement joins TRBV19 to TRBJ1-6; D unclear. Looked up from germline, CDR1 is LNHDA and CDR2 is SQIVND (reference sequence). The CDR3 is 14 residues long. V was pared by 4 bases and J by 8 bases, with 12 bases between. Here the CDR3 DNA reads TGTGCCAGTAGTACGAAGGCCGCGGATTCACCCCTCCACTTT. Translation gives CASSTKAADSPLHF.

V gene TRBV3-1 (or the pseudogene TRBV3-2) combines with J gene TRBJ1-1, with 9 bases that match TRBD1. With 4 bases clipped from V and 4 bases from J, the junction kept 4 bases outside the gene matches. CDR1 is LGHDT and CDR2 is YNNKEL in the germline V gene (reference sequence). The CDR3 runs 14 residues. Here the CDR3 reads CASSLGGQGTEAFF. CDR3 nucleotides: TGTGCCAGCAGCCTGGGGGGACAGGGCACTGAAGCTTTCTTT.

This clone has a single count. DNA for the CDR3: TGTGCCAGCAGCCCCTTGGCCGTCCCCAATGAGCAGTTCTTC. This codes for CASSPLAVPNEQFF. The chain employs TRBV4-2 and TRBJ2-1; D is unresolved. Looked up from germline, CDR1 is LGHNA and CDR2 is YNFKEQ. The CDR3 contains 14 residues. V dropped 4 bases and J dropped 6 bases, with 13 bases sitting between them.

This clone has just a few counts. V is TRBV6-1 and J is TRBJ2-1; 9 bases match TRBD2. This CDR3 comprises 17 residues. Germline V gene lookup returns CDR1 MNHNS and CDR2 SASEGT. The V and J ends lost 2 bases and 6 bases, in that order; junction bases with no gene match: 11. The CDR3 DNA reads as TGTGCCAGCAGTGAACTGCGCGGGGGGGCTGGATTCAATGAGCAGTTCTTC. Translating it yields CASSELRGGAGFNEQFF.

The chain couples TRBV10-3 to TRBJ1-1; D is unclear. V was trimmed by 7 bases and J by 3 bases, leaving 12 bases between them. This CDR3 is built from 13 residues. Germline V gene lookup returns CDR1 ENHRY and CDR2 SYGVKD. The CDR3 loop is CAINGEVYTEAFF. For the CDR3, the DNA is TGTGCCATCAACGGGGAGGTATACACTGAAGCTTTCTTT.

The chain couples TRBV10-2 to TRBJ2-3, with no clear D. This CDR3 is built from 12 residues. The V end was cut by 3 bases, the J end by 6 bases, with 7 bases between. Germline CDR1 is WSHSY and CDR2 is SAAADI. For the CDR3, the DNA is TGCGCCAGCAGTGACCTAGTCGATACGCAGTATTTT. This sequence encodes CASSDLVDTQYF.

The chain couples TRBV28 to TRBJ1-4; 7 positions match TRBD1. The germline V gene has CDR1 MDHEN and CDR2 SYDVKM. This CDR3 contains 14 residues. Trimming took 6 bases from V and 1 from J; bases not matched to a gene: 2. This CDR3 is CASRTGITNEKLFF. CDR3 in DNA: TGTGCCAGCAGGACAGGGATAACTAATGAAAAACTGTTTTTT.

V is TRBV7-9 and J is TRBJ2-2; TRBD2 matches at 8 bases. Germline CDR1 and CDR2: SEHNR and FQNEAQ (reference sequence). V shed 5 bases and J 5 bases; nucleotides not matched to a gene: 13. The CDR3 runs 17 residues. CDR3 loop: CASSPTGSSGGTGELFF. The CDR3 DNA follows: TGTGCCAGCAGCCCAACGGGATCCAGCGGGGGAACCGGGGAGCTGTTTTTT.

V gene TRBV29-1 combines with J gene TRBJ1-2; perhaps TRBD1 as D (5 bases). Germline V gene data show CDR1 as SQVTM and CDR2 as ANQGSEA. This CDR3 is 13 amino acids long. The ends were cut back, 4 bases at V and 4 bases at J, with 13 bases in the middle. Here the CDR3 DNA reads TGCAGCGTTGTTGGGGGGAGAAGCTATGGCTACACCTTC. It codes for CSVVGGRSYGYTF.

V is TRBV27 and J is TRBJ2-5; 8 bases are a match to TRBD1. This CDR3 has 13 amino acids. V gave up 6 bases and J gave up 2 bases; unmatched junction bases: 2. The germline CDR1 and CDR2 sequences are MNHEY and SMNVEV (reference sequence). CDR3 DNA: TGTGCCAGCAGACAGGGGGTTCAAGAGACCCAGTACTTC. Protein: CASRQGVQETQYF.

This clone has only a few counts. The chain carries TRBV3-1 (or the pseudogene TRBV3-2) and TRBJ2-7; 11 nucleotides line up with TRBD2. The V and J ends lost 4 bases and 5 bases, in that order; junction bases with no gene match: 10. The germline V gene encodes CDR1 LGHDT and CDR2 YNNKEL (reference sequence). The CDR3 contains 16 residues. The CDR3 sequence is CASSPRRLAGFDEQYF. The CDR3, as DNA: TGTGCCAGCAGCCCTCGTAGACTAGCGGGATTTGACGAGCAGTACTTC.

This clone has only one observation. The chain carries TRBV5-5 and TRBJ1-4; possible D gene TRBD1, 6 bases. Germline CDR1 SGHKS, CDR2 YYEKEE (reference sequence). Trimming stripped 0 bases from V and 2 bases from J, with 17 bases between. The CDR3 loop spans 18 amino acids. CDR3 region: CASSLAYGTLTTNEKLFF. CDR3 DNA sequence: TGTGCCAGCAGCTTGGCTTATGGGACACTAACTACTAATGAAAAACTGTTTTTT.

The gene calls are TRBV5-6 and TRBJ2-3; D may be TRBD1 (6 bases). CDR3 size: 15 residues. Germline loops: CDR1 SGHDT, CDR2 YYEEEE. V gave up 0 bases and J gave up 2 bases, with 10 bases separating them. The chain's CDR3 is CASSLGGQYTDTQYF. CDR3 nucleotides: TGTGCCAGCAGCTTGGGAGGACAGTACACAGATACGCAGTATTTT.